The next 30 T cell receptor beta chains were all read from a single sample in a study of blood T cell repertoires in COVID-19. Using immunoSEQ multiplex PCR, the repertoire was profiled, and TCRdb retains in-frame clones only, with some absent. Of some 150,000 clones listed, about 80% were seen once; the top ten hold 5.5% to 8%. Material for sequencing was peripheral blood. These TCRs come from a human donor in a cohort sampled during active COVID-19.

In DNA, the CDR3 is TGTGCCACCAGCGACAGTAACACAGATACGCAGTATTTT. Encoded protein: CATSDSNTDTQYF. The chain carries TRBV24-1 and TRBJ2-3; TRBD1 might be the D (5 bases). Germline-derived CDR1 and CDR2 are KGHDR and SFDVKD. The V end lost 7 bases, the J end lost 2 bases, and 9 bases lay between the germline ends. The CDR3 runs 13 residues.

The genes are TRBV3-1 (or the pseudogene TRBV3-2) and TRBJ1-6, with 8 bases that match TRBD1. V was clipped by 4 bases and J by 8 bases; unmatched bases: 16. The CDR3 length is 18 residues. Germline V gene data show CDR1 as LGHDT and CDR2 as YNNKEL (reference sequence). The CDR3 spells CASSLRRDLGTGDSPLHF. The CDR3 DNA reads TGTGCCAGCAGCCTCAGGCGCGACTTAGGGACAGGTGATTCACCCCTCCACTTT.

In this sample, this clone turned up once. The rearrangement uses TRBV9 and TRBJ2-3, with TRBD2 matching 7 bases. This CDR3 region has 15 residues. The ends lost 0 bases at V and 0 bases at J; junction bases unmatched: 1. Germline CDR1 SGDLS, CDR2 YYNGEE. The CDR3 DNA reads as TGTGCCAGCAGCGTAGGGGAGGGGAGCACAGATACGCAGTATTTT. Translated, it gives CASSVGEGSTDTQYF.

The J gene is TRBJ2-3, the V gene TRBV29-1; D not resolved. Germline assignment: CDR1 SQVTM and CDR2 ANQGSEA. Trimming took 1 base from V and 1 from J, leaving 6 bases between them. This CDR3 spans 13 amino acids. CDR3 region: CSVEGVGTDTQYF. For the CDR3, the DNA is TGCAGCGTTGAAGGAGTGGGCACAGATACGCAGTATTTT.

The gene calls are TRBV29-1 and TRBJ1-1; TRBD1 aligns across 12 bases. CDR3 size: 18 residues. Looked up from germline, CDR1 is SQVTM and CDR2 is ANQGSEA. Unmatched junction bases numbered 14, after V lost 6 bases and J lost 0 bases. CDR3 DNA: TGCAGCGTAAGGACCGGGACAGGGGGCGCAAGAATGAACACTGAAGCTTTCTTT. Translation: CSVRTGTGGARMNTEAFF. Filled out from reference TRBV29-1 and TRBJ1-1, the complete variable domain reads SAVISQKPSRDICQRGTSLTIQCQVDSQVTMMFWYRQQPGQSLTLIATANQGSEATYESGFVIDKFPISRPNLTFSTLTVSNMSPEDSSIYLCSVRTGTGGARMNTEAFFGQGTRLTVV.

The V call is TRBV19, the J call TRBJ2-5, with D perhaps TRBD1 (5 bases). CDR3 length equals 13 residues. Deletions cut 8 bases from V and 1 base from J, with 11 bases between. Germline V gene lookup returns CDR1 LNHDA and CDR2 SQIVND (reference sequence). The CDR3: CASRNTGQETQYF. Here the CDR3 DNA reads TGTGCCAGTCGGAATACAGGCCAAGAGACCCAGTACTTC.

The genes are TRBV28 and TRBJ1-1, with TRBD1 as a possible D gene (6 bases). Germline assignment: CDR1 MDHEN and CDR2 SYDVKM. This CDR3 is built from 13 residues. V lost 6 bases and J lost 5, with 13 bases in between. CDR3 nucleotides: TGTGCCAGCAGATCGGGGGGCCCGACTGAAGCTTTCTTT. It specifies CASRSGGPTEAFF. Supplemented by reference TRBV28 and TRBJ1-1, the full variable domain reads DVKVTQSSRYLVKRTGEKVFLECVQDMDHENMFWYRQDPGLGLRLIYFSYDVKMKEKGDIPEGYSVSREKKERFSLILESASTNQTSMYLCASRSGGPTEAFFGQGTRLTVV.

The J gene is TRBJ1-6, the V gene TRBV4-3; D gene ambiguous. Trimming took off 0 bases at V and 6 bases at J, with 9 bases between the two ends. Germline CDR1 LGHNA, CDR2 YSLEER. This CDR3 region has 15 residues. The CDR3 here is CASSQDGRSNSPLHF. The CDR3 nucleotides are TGCGCCAGCAGCCAAGACGGCAGGTCTAATTCACCCCTCCACTTT.

The gene calls are TRBV19 and TRBJ2-5, with 8 bases fitting TRBD2. J was trimmed by 2 bases and V by 6 bases; bases with no gene match: 8. Germline V gene data show CDR1 as LNHDA and CDR2 as SQIVND (reference sequence). The CDR3 has 15 amino acids. In nucleotides, the CDR3 is TGTGCCAGTAGGCCGGGGGGGAGGGGTCAAGAGACCCAGTACTTC. This encodes CASRPGGRGQETQYF.

This sequence joins TRBV6-6 and TRBJ2-4; 10 positions match TRBD1. Looked up from germline, CDR1 is MNHNY and CDR2 is SVGAGI (reference sequence). V dropped 4 bases and J dropped 9; count of bases not matched to a gene: 6. This CDR3 spans 14 amino acids. The CDR3 protein is CASSSRQGALIQYF. CDR3 nucleotide sequence: TGTGCCAGCAGTTCGCGACAGGGGGCCCTCATTCAGTACTTC.

The J gene is TRBJ2-5, the V gene TRBV28; 8 bases line up with TRBD2. With V trimmed by 5 bases and J by 2 bases, 13 bases remained unmatched. The CDR3 is 17 amino acids. Germline assignment: CDR1 MDHEN and CDR2 SYDVKM. The chain's CDR3 is CASSVGLGSGGQETQYF. The CDR3 DNA reads as TGTGCCAGCAGTGTTGGTCTCGGGTCGGGGGGGCAAGAGACCCAGTACTTC.

The chain uses TRBV7-3 and TRBJ2-6; D is uncertain. Trimming took off 5 bases at V and 4 bases at J, with 6 bases between the two ends. The length of the CDR3 is 13 residues. Germline V lookup: CDR1 SGHTA, CDR2 FQGTGA. The CDR3 protein is CASSANGANVLTF. Written as DNA, the CDR3 is TGTGCCAGCAGCGCTAACGGGGCCAACGTCCTGACTTTC.

This chain connects TRBV12-3 or TRBV12-4 to TRBJ2-7; TRBD1 matches 7 bases. CDR3 size: 13 residues. J gave up 3 bases and V 4 bases, and 3 bases lay outside the gene matches. CDR3: CASSYGTDYEQYF. CDR3 DNA sequence: TGTGCCAGCAGTTACGGGACAGACTACGAGCAGTACTTC.

V is TRBV28 and J is TRBJ1-2, with D possibly being TRBD1 (5 bases). This CDR3 has 13 amino acids. The V end lost 3 bases, the J end lost 7 bases, and 12 bases lay between the germline ends. CDR1 MDHEN and CDR2 SYDVKM come from the germline V gene. Written as DNA, the CDR3 is TGTGCCAGCAGTTTCCGGGGGGGTCTTGGCTACACCTTC. Its protein product is CASSFRGGLGYTF.

The chain links TRBV3-1 (or the pseudogene TRBV3-2) to TRBJ2-5; 8 nucleotides match TRBD2. This CDR3 has 13 residues. V lost 6 bases and J lost 4; bases outside the gene matches: 4. Germline V gene sequence: CDR1 LGHDT, CDR2 YNNKEL (reference sequence). The CDR3 is CASRPGLVETQYF. The CDR3 DNA follows: TGTGCCAGCAGGCCGGGACTAGTAGAGACCCAGTACTTC.

The chain links TRBV19 to TRBJ1-1; no firm D call. With 6 bases removed from V and 10 bases from J, the gap between germline ends came to 21 bases. Germline V gene lookup returns CDR1 LNHDA and CDR2 SQIVND (reference sequence). This CDR3 comprises 14 residues. CDR3 region: CASSQSIPVKAAFF. The CDR3 bases are TGTGCCAGTAGCCAATCGATCCCGGTCAAAGCAGCTTTCTTT.

The CDR3 loop is CASSPSAADTQYF. CDR3 coding DNA: TGTGCCAGCTCACCCTCCGCGGCTGATACGCAGTATTTT. This sequence joins TRBV18 and TRBJ2-3, with D unresolved. The V and J ends lost 3 bases and 6 bases respectively, with 10 bases between them. The V gene's germline CDR1 is KGHSH and CDR2 LQKENI. This CDR3 region has 13 residues.

This chain links TRBV11-2 with TRBJ1-1, with TRBD1 as a possible D gene (6 bases). This CDR3 spans 13 amino acids. Germline-derived CDR1 and CDR2 are SGHAT and FQNNGV. The V end was cut by 5 bases, the J end by 11 bases, with 18 bases between. The CDR3, as DNA: TGTGCCAGCAGCCCCCGTCGACAGGTCGGGGCTTTCTTT. It encodes CASSPRRQVGAFF.

The CDR3 sequence is CASSPQSTGGGYNSPLHF. The DNA for the CDR3 is TGTGCCAGCAGCCCGCAGAGTACAGGGGGAGGCTATAATTCACCCCTCCACTTT. J is TRBJ1-6 and V is TRBV5-4; 8 bases agree with TRBD1. Germline CDR1 and CDR2: SGHNT and YYREEE (reference sequence). V was clipped by 4 bases and J by 3 bases; unmatched bases: 12. The CDR3 is 18 residues long.

The rearrangement links TRBV6-5 to TRBJ1-6; tentatively, D is TRBD1 (5 bases). V was clipped by 5 bases and J by 1 base, with 9 bases between them. Germline values: CDR1 MNHEY, CDR2 SVGAGI. The CDR3 covers 15 residues. The CDR3 DNA sequence: TGTGCCAGCAGTCCCAGGACATCCTATAATTCACCCCTCCACTTT. Translating gives CASSPRTSYNSPLHF.

Here the CDR3 DNA reads TGTGCCAGCAGCCCCGGGACAGTTAATTCACCCCTCCACTTT. Translation: CASSPGTVNSPLHF. The chain is built from TRBV5-4 and TRBJ1-6, with TRBD1 identical over 7 bases. In germline, CDR1 is SGHNT, CDR2 YYREEE (reference sequence). V was pared by 4 bases and J by 6 bases, with 4 bases of the junction left unmatched. There are 14 residues in the CDR3.

V and J are TRBV9 and TRBJ2-3; 8 positions match TRBD2. J gave up 1 base and V 3 bases, and 13 bases lay outside the gene matches. CDR1 is SGDLS, CDR2 YYNGEE, per germline. The CDR3 is 18 amino acids. CDR3 protein: CASSGNLKGLDGTDTQYF. CDR3 bases: TGTGCCAGCAGCGGAAACCTCAAGGGACTAGATGGCACAGATACGCAGTATTTT.

The genes are TRBV11-2 and TRBJ1-6; D might be TRBD1 (5 bases). In germline, CDR1 is SGHAT, CDR2 FQNNGV. Deletions cut 0 bases from V and 7 bases from J, with 10 bases between. CDR3 length: 15 amino acids. The CDR3 sequence is CASSLDRAKNSPLHF. In DNA, the CDR3 is TGTGCCAGCAGCTTAGACAGGGCGAAAAATTCACCCCTCCACTTT.

The V gene is TRBV19, the J gene TRBJ2-7, with D possibly matching TRBD1 (6 bases). Germline assignment: CDR1 LNHDA and CDR2 SQIVND (reference sequence). The CDR3 length is 14 residues. Between the trimmed V and J ends, which lost 1 base and 3 bases, there was a span of 10 bases. For the CDR3, the DNA is TGTGCCAGTAGTATAGGTCAGGGGTACTACGAGCAGTACTTC. This gives the protein CASSIGQGYYEQYF.

The CDR3 DNA is TGTGCCAGCAGTAGGAGGCTTTCGAACACCGGGGAGCTGTTTTTT. Protein sequence: CASSRRLSNTGELFF. The genes are TRBV6-5 and TRBJ2-2; D might be TRBD2 (5 bases). In germline, CDR1 is MNHEY, CDR2 SVGAGI. V was shortened by 5 bases and J by 0 bases, with 10 bases between the two germline ends. The CDR3 has 15 amino acids.

The chain uses TRBV4-1 and TRBJ1-5, with a weak D call TRBD1 (5 bases). Trimming shortened V by 0 bases and J by 5 bases, and 14 bases separated the two germline ends. Germline CDR1 and CDR2: MGHRA and YSYEKL. CDR3 length: 16 residues. For the CDR3, the DNA is TGCGCCAGCAGCCAAGATTCGGTGGGGCTATATCAGCCCCAGCATTTT. Amino acids: CASSQDSVGLYQPQHF.

The chain links TRBV28 to TRBJ2-5; D gene ambiguous. V was clipped by 4 bases and J by 5 bases, with 14 bases between them. The CDR3 totals 14 residues. Germline CDR1 MDHEN, CDR2 SYDVKM. The CDR3 coding sequence is TGTGCCAGCAGTTCGCCTAGTCAACTGGAGACCCAGTACTTC. Its protein product is CASSSPSQLETQYF.

The chain combines TRBV5-1 with TRBJ1-2; TRBD1 might be the D (5 bases). Trimming stripped 3 bases from V and 6 bases from J, with 15 bases between. Germline CDR1 reads SGHRS; CDR2 reads YFSETQ. CDR3 length equals 14 residues. Here the CDR3 reads CASSSFTGLNGYTF. The CDR3 coding sequence is TGCGCCAGCAGCTCGTTTACAGGTCTGAATGGCTACACCTTC.

V and J are TRBV5-1 and TRBJ1-4, with 8 nucleotides matching TRBD1. V gave up 3 bases and J gave up 0 bases; unmatched junction bases: 7. The CDR3 length is 17 residues. Germline CDR1 and CDR2: SGHRS and YFSETQ. The CDR3 DNA is TGCGCCAGCAGCTGGGGACAGGATATTGCAACTAATGAAAAACTGTTTTTT. Residues: CASSWGQDIATNEKLFF.

This chain uses TRBV21-1 with TRBJ2-5; the table's D call of TRBD2 was not tested on the DNA. TRBV21-1 is reported as a pseudogene. CDR3 size: 14 residues. In nucleotides, the CDR3 is TGTGCCAGCAGCAAGACTAGTCTAAAGGAGACCCAGTACTTC. Protein product: CASSKTSLKETQYF.